Included here is one T cell receptor (beta chain) sequence, with context. Its target is unknown. The sample belongs to a study of monozygotic twins with cystic fibrosis. Study-wide results and limits: V usage most resembled the co-twin in 13 of 16 pairs.

The CDR3 sequence is 16 residues long. Germline V gene lookup returns CDR1 SGDLS and CDR2 YYNGEE. With 0 bases removed from V and 8 bases from J, the gap between germline ends came to 17 bases. Clones were sequenced by immunoSEQ multiplex PCR, and TCRdb holds only the in-frame ones, with some missing. The sample contains approximately 10,000 clones, over 98% of which appear only once. The clonotype originates from a girl aged 2-10 years with cystic fibrosis. The V gene is TRBV9, the J gene TRBJ1-4; a weak D match, TRBD1 (5 bases). Sequences were obtained from blood. CDR3 sequence reads: CASSVGNEGLGEKLFF. CDR3 DNA sequence: TGTGCCAGCAGCGTAGGGAACGAGGGGCTTGGAGAAAAACTGTTTTTT.